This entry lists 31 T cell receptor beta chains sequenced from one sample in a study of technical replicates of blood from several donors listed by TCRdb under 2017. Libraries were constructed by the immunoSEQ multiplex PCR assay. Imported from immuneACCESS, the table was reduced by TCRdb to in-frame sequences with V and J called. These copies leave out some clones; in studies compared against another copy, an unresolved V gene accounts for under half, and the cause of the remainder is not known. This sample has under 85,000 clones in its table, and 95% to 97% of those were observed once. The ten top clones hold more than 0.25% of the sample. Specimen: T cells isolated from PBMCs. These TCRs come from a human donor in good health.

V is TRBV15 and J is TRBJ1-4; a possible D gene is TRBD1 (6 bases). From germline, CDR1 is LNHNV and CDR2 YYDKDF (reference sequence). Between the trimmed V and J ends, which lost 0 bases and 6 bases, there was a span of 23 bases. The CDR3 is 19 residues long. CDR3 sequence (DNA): TGTGCCACCAGCAGAGATTTGGGGTCGCGGCAGGGGATGGATGAAAAACTGTTTTTT. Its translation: CATSRDLGSRQGMDEKLFF.

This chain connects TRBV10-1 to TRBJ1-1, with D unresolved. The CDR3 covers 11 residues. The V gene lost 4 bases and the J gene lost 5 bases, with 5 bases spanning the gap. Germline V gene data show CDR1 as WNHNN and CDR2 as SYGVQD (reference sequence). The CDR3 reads CASSAGTEAFF. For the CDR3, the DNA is TGCGCCAGCAGTGCCGGGACTGAAGCTTTCTTT.

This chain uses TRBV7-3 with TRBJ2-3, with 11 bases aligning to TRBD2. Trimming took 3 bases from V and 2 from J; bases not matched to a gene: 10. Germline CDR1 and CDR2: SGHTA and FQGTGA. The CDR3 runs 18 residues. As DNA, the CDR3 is TGTGCCAGCAGCTTGGAGGGACCACTAGCGGGAGCCACAGATACGCAGTATTTT. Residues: CASSLEGPLAGATDTQYF.

This CDR3 is CASSFIAGGPDTQYF. The CDR3, as DNA: TGTGCCAGCAGCTTCATAGCGGGAGGGCCAGATACGCAGTATTTT. The chain has TRBV7-9 and TRBJ2-3; 11 bases are shared with TRBD2. V was clipped by 3 bases and J by 4 bases; unmatched bases: 3. Germline V lookup: CDR1 SEHNR, CDR2 FQNEAQ (reference sequence). The CDR3 is 15 amino acids.

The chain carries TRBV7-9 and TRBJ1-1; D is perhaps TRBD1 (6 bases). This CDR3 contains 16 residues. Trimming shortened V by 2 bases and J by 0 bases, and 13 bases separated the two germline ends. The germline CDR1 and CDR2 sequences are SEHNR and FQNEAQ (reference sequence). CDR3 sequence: CASSLQGPPMNTEAFF. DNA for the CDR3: TGTGCCAGCAGCTTACAGGGGCCCCCCATGAACACTGAAGCTTTCTTT.

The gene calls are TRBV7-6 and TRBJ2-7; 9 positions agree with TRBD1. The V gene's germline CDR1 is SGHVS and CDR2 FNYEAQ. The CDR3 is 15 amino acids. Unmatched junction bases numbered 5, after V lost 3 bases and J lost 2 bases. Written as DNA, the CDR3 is TGTGCCAGCAGCTTGCTTCGGGACAGGGCCTACGAGCAGTACTTC. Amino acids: CASSLLRDRAYEQYF.

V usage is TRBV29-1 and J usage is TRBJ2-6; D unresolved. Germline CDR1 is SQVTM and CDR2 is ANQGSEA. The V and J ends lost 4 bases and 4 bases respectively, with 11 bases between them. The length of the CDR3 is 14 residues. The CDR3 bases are TGCAGCGTTGGGTGGCCTGAAGGGGCCAACGTCCTGACTTTC. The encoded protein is CSVGWPEGANVLTF. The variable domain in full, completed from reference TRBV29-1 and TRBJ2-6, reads SAVISQKPSRDICQRGTSLTIQCQVDSQVTMMFWYRQQPGQSLTLIATANQGSEATYESGFVIDKFPISRPNLTFSTLTVSNMSPEDSSIYLCSVGWPEGANVLTFGAGSRLTVL.

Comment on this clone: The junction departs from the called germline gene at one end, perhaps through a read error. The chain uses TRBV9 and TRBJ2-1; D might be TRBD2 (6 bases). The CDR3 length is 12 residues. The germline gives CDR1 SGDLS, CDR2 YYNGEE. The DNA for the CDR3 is TGTGCCAGCAGCGGGGACTCCCCCGAGCGGTTCTTC. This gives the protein CASSGDSPERFF. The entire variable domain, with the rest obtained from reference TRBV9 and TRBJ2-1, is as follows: DSGVTQTPKHLITATGQRVTLRCSPRSGDLSVYWYQQSLDQGLQFLIQYYNGEERAKGNILERFSAQQFPDLHSELNLSSLELGDSALYFCASSGDSPERFFGPGTRLTVL.

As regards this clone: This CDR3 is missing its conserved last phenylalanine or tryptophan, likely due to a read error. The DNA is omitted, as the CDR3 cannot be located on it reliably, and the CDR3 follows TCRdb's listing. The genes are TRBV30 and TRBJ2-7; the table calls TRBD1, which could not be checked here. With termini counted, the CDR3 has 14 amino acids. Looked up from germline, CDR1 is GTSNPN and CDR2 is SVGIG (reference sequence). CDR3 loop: CAWSVGSGQGALVI.

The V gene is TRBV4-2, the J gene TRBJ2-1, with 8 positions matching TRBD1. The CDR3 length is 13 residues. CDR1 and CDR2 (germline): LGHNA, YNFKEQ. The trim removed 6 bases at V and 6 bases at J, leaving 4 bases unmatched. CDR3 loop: CASSPGTGNEQFF. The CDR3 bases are TGTGCCAGCAGTCCCGGGACAGGCAATGAGCAGTTCTTC.

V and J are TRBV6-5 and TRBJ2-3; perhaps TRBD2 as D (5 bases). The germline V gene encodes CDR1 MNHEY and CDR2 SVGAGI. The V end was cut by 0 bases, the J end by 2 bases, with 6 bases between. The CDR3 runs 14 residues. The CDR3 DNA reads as TGTGCCAGCAGTTACTCGGACTTCACAGATACGCAGTATTTT. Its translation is CASSYSDFTDTQYF.

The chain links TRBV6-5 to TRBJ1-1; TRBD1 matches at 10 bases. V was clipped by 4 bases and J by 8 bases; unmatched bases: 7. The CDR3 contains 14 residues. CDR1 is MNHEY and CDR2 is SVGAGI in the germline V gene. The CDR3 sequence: CASSWGDRGYEAFF. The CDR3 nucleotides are TGTGCCAGCAGTTGGGGGGACAGGGGATACGAAGCTTTCTTT.

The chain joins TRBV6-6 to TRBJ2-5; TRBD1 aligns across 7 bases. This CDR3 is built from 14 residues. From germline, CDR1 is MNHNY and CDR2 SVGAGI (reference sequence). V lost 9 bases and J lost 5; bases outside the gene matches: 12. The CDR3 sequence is CASTPVQGLETQYF. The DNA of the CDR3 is TGTGCCAGTACGCCCGTACAGGGGTTGGAGACCCAGTACTTC.

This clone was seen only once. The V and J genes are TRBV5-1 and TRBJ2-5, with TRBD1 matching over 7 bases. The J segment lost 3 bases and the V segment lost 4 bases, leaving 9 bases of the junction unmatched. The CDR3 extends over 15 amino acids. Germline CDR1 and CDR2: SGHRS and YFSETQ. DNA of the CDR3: TGCGCCAGCAGCGCCCCGGGACAGCTAGAAGAGACCCAGTACTTC. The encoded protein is CASSAPGQLEETQYF.

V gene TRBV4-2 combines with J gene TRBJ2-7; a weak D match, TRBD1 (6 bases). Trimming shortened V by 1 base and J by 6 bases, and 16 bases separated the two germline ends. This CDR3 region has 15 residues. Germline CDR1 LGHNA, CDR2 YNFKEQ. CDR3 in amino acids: CASSQGVRGFPEQYF. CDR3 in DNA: TGTGCCAGCAGCCAAGGTGTCAGGGGCTTCCCCGAGCAGTACTTC.

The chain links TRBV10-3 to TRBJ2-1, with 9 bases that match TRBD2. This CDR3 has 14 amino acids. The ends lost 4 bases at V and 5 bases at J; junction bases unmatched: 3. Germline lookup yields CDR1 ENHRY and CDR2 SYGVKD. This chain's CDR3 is CAISVTSGHNEQFF. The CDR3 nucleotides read TGTGCCATCAGTGTGACTAGCGGACACAATGAGCAGTTCTTC.

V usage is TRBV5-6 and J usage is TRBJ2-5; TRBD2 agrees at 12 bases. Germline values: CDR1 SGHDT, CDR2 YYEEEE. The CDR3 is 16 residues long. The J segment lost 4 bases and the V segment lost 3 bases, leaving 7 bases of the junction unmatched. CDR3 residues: CASSSLAGGRAETQYF. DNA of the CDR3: TGTGCCAGCAGCTCGCTAGCGGGAGGGCGGGCAGAGACCCAGTACTTC.

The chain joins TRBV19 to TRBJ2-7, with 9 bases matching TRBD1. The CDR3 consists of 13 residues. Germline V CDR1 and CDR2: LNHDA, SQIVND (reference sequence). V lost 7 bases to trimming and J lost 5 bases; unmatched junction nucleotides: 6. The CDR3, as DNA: TGTGCCAGTAAGGTTACAGGGGGCAACGAGCAGTACTTC. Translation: CASKVTGGNEQYF.

The CDR3 DNA is TGCGCCAGCAGCCAAGTTCCAGCCTACGAGCAGTACTTC. It yields the protein CASSQVPAYEQYF. The chain links TRBV4-3 to TRBJ2-7; D call uncertain. Germline V gene sequence: CDR1 LGHNA, CDR2 YSLEER. CDR3 length: 13 residues. V was trimmed by 1 base and J by 2 bases, leaving 6 bases between them.

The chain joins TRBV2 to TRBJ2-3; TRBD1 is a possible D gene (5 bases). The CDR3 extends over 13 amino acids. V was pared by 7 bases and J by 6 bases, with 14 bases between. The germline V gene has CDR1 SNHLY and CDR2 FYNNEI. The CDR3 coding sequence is TGTGCCAGCACATGGGGCCCCGGGGATACGCAGTATTTT. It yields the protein CASTWGPGDTQYF.

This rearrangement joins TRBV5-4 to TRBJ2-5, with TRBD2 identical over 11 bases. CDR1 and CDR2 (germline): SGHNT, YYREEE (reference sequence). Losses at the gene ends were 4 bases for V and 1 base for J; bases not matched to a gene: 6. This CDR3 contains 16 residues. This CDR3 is CASSSTSGRSQETQYF. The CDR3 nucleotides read TGTGCCAGCAGCAGCACTAGCGGGAGAAGCCAAGAGACCCAGTACTTC. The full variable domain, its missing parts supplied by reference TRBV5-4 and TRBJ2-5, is ETGVTQSPTHLIKTRGQQVTLRCSSQSGHNTVSWYQQALGQGPQFIFQYYREEENGRGNFPPRFSGLQFPNYSSELNVNALELDDSALYLCASSSTSGRSQETQYFGPGTRLLVL.

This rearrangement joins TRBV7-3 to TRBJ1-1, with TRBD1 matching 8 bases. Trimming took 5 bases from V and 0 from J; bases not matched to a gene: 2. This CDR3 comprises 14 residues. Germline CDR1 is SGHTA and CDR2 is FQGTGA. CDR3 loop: CASSTTGVNTEAFF. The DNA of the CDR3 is TGTGCCAGCAGCACGACAGGGGTGAACACTGAAGCTTTCTTT.

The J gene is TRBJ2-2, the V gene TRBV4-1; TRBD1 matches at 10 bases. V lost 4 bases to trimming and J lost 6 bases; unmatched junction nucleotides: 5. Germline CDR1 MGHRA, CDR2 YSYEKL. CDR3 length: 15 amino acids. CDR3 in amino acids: CASSRDRGGAGELFF. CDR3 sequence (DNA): TGCGCCAGCAGCCGGGACAGGGGAGGTGCCGGGGAGCTGTTTTTT.

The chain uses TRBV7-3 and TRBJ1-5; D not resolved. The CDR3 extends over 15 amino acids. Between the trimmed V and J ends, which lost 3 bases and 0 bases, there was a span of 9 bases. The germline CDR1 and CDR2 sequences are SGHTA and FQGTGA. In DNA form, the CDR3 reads TGTGCCAGCAGCTTGTTAGCGAATAGCAATCAGCCCCAGCATTTT. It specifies CASSLLANSNQPQHF.

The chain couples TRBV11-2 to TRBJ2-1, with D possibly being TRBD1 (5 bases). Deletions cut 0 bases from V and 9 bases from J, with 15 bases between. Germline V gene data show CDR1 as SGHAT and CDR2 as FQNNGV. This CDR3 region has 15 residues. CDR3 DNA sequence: TGTGCCAGCAGCTTAGAGGTGTGGGGCCTGGGTGAGCAGTTCTTC. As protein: CASSLEVWGLGEQFF.

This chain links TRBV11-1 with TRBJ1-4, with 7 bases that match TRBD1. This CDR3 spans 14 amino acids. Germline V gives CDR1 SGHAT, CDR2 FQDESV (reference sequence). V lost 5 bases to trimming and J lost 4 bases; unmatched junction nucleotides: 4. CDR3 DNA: TGTGCCAGCAGCCGAGGGACAGATAATGAAAAACTGTTTTTT. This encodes CASSRGTDNEKLFF.

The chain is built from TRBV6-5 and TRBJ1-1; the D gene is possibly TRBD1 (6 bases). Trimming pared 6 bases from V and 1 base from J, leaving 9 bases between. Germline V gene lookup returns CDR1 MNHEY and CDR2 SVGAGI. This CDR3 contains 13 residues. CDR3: CASRRDKNTEAFF. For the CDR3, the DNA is TGTGCCAGCAGAAGGGACAAGAACACTGAAGCTTTCTTT.

The CDR3 loop is CASALGGRITDTQYF. CDR3 nucleotide sequence: TGTGCCAGCGCGCTCGGGGGGCGGATCACAGATACGCAGTATTTT. The rearrangement links TRBV2 to TRBJ2-3; tentative D call: TRBD2 (7 bases). In germline, CDR1 is SNHLY, CDR2 FYNNEI. This CDR3 region has 15 residues. The V and J ends lost 8 bases and 2 bases respectively, with 17 bases between them.

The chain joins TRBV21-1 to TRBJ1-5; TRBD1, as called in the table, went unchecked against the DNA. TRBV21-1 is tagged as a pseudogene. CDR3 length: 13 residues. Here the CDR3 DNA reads TGTGCCAGTCAAACAGGGAACAATCAGCCCCAGCATTTT. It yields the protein CASQTGNNQPQHF.

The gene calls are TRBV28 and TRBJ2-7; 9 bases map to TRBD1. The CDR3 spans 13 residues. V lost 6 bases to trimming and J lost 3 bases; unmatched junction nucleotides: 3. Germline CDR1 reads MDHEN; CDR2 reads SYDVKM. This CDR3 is CASRLGQGYEQYF. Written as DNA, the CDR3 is TGTGCCAGCAGGCTGGGACAGGGCTACGAGCAGTACTTC. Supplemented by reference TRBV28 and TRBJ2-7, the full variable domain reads DVKVTQSSRYLVKRTGEKVFLECVQDMDHENMFWYRQDPGLGLRLIYFSYDVKMKEKGDIPEGYSVSREKKERFSLILESASTNQTSMYLCASRLGQGYEQYFGPGTRLTVT.

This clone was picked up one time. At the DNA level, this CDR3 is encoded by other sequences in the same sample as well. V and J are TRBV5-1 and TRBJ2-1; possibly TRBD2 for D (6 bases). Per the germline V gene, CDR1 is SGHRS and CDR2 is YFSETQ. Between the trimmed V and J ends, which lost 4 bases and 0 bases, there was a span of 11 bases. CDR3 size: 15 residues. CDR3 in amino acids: CASSLDGSSYNEQFF. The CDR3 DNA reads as TGCGCCAGCAGCCTGGACGGGAGCTCCTACAATGAGCAGTTCTTC.